The text below deals with one T cell receptor (beta chain). The sample comes from a study of CD8 T cells in Susac syndrome. Across the study: Intravenous immunoglobulin alone or corticosteroids were being given to patients with Susac syndrome at blood draw, unless they were therapy-naive.

CD8+ and CD4+ T cells taken from blood had their TCR beta sequenced. Roughly 0.45 to 1 ug RNA was reverse transcribed with random hexamers. Amplification of the TCR beta CDR3 was carried out by immunoSEQ multiplex PCR, which spanned a total of 54 Vbeta and 13 Jbeta segments. TCRdb ran MiXCR on the immunoSEQ multiplex PCR reads and lists one entry per CDR3 protein. The table includes some 200,000 distinct CDR3 sequences, about 91% detected once. Trimming took off 7 bases at V and 4 bases at J, with 20 bases between the two ends. CDR1 is LNHDA, CDR2 SQIVND, per germline (reference sequence). The CDR3 extends over 15 amino acids.

V and J are TRBV19 and TRBJ2-7; D is perhaps TRBD1 or TRBD2 (5 bases each). The source material was CD4+ T cells from PBMCs. The sequence was collected from a human donor with Susac syndrome. The CDR3 nucleotides read TGTGCCAGTACCCCTACCGGGACCGCCGGATACGAGCAGTACTTC. Residues: CASTPTGTAGYEQYF.